Below, one T cell receptor (beta chain) is given with its context. This entry belongs to a study of blood T cell repertoires in COVID-19. Across the whole study: Some COVID-19 samples were acute and others convalescent; all came from the United States, Italy and Spain. The analysed material was cDNA or gDNA that came from T cells, B-cell-depleted T cells, or PBMCs.

The protocol was immunoSEQ multiplex PCR, while the TCRdb copy is restricted to in-frame clones and leaves out a portion. The sample yields under 300,000 clones, 80% to 85% seen once. The CDR3 covers 14 residues. Looked up from germline, CDR1 is SGHVS and CDR2 is FQNEAQ. With 5 bases clipped from V and 3 bases from J, the junction kept 7 bases outside the gene matches. The V call is TRBV7-8, the J call TRBJ2-7, with 7 bases identical to TRBD2. Sample: peripheral blood. The sequence was collected from a woman between 40 and 55 years old who had recovered from COVID-19. The CDR3: CASSGLAAFYEQYF. As DNA, the CDR3 is TGTGCCAGCAGCGGGCTAGCGGCTTTCTACGAGCAGTACTTC. Drawing the rest from reference TRBV7-8 and TRBJ2-7, the complete variable domain is GAGVSQSPRYKVAKRGQDVALRCDPISGHVSLFWYQQALGQGPEFLTYFQNEAQLDKSGLPSDRFFAERPEGSVSTLKIQRTQQEDSAVYLCASSGLAAFYEQYFGPGTRLTVT.